These T cell receptor beta chains were read from a single sample in a study of T cell repertoires in cytomegalovirus infection. Their antigens remain unidentified. In TCRdb, the reads were re-called with MiXCR into one record per CDR3 protein. The sample gives about 340,000 distinct CDR3 sequences, around 29% of which show up once; 20% is in the top ten. The sample in question was cultured PBMCs, obtained from culture after CMV antigen stimulation. These receptors all stem from a human donor in good health (CMV status not recorded). Some clones in this sample may be carry-over from other donors' samples. Each CDR3 is given without its conserved first and last residue. Fields, in order: V gene, J gene, CDR3 protein.

v_gene: TRBV2
j_gene: TRBJ1-4
CDR3aa: ASSFRDAATNEKLF

v_gene: TRBV7-9
j_gene: TRBJ2-7
CDR3aa: ASTRGLRADPHEQY

v_gene: TRBV7-8
j_gene: TRBJ2-7
CDR3aa: ASTPFFEVRTYEQY

v_gene: TRBV6-1
j_gene: TRBJ2-5
CDR3aa: ASKRTSWETQY

v_gene: TRBV6-1
j_gene: TRBJ2-1
CDR3aa: ASFRSSYNEQF

v_gene: TRBV28
j_gene: TRBJ2-2
CDR3aa: ASSASIGELF

v_gene: TRBV6-1
j_gene: TRBJ2-5
CDR3aa: ASNRRGETQY

v_gene: TRBV19
j_gene: TRBJ2-2
CDR3aa: ASSIGTGITGELF

v_gene: TRBV7-2
j_gene: TRBJ2-3
CDR3aa: ASSLFSGSGDTQY

v_gene: TRBV20-1
j_gene: TRBJ2-5
CDR3aa: SATLAGAETQY

v_gene: TRBV12-3/TRBV12-4
j_gene: TRBJ1-1
CDR3aa: ASSSYSGWTEAF